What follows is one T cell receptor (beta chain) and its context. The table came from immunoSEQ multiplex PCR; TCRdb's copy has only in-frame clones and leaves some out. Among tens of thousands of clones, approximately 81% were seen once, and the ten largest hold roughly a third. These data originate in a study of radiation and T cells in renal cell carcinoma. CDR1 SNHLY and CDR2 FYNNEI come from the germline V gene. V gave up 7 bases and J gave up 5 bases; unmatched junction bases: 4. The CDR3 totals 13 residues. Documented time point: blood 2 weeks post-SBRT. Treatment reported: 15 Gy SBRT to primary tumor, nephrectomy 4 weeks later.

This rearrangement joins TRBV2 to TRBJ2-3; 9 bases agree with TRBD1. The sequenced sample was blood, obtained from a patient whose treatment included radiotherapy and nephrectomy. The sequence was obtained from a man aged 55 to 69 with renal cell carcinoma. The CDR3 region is CASNRGREDTQYF. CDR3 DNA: TGTGCCAGCAACAGGGGGCGTGAAGATACGCAGTATTTT.